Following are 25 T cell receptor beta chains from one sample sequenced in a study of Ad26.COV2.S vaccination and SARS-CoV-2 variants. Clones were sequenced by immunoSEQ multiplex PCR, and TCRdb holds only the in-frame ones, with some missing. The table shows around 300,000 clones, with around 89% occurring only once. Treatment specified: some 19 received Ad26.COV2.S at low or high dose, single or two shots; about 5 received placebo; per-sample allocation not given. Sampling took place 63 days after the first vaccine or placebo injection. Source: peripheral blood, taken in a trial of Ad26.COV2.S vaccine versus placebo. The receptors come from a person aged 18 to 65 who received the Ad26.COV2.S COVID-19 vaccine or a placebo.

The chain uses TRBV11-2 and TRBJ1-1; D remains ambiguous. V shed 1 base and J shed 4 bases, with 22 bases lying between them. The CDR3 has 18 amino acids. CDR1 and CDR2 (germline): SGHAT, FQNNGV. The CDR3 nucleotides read TGTGCCAGCAGCTTAGTGGGGTTCAAGGACGCCCGGTCCACTGAAGCTTTCTTT. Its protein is CASSLVGFKDARSTEAFF.

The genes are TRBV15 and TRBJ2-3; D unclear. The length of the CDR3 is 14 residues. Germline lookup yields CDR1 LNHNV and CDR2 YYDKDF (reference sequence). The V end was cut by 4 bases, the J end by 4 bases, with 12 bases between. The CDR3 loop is CATSKKGAPDTQYF. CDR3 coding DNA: TGTGCCACCAGCAAAAAGGGTGCCCCAGATACGCAGTATTTT.

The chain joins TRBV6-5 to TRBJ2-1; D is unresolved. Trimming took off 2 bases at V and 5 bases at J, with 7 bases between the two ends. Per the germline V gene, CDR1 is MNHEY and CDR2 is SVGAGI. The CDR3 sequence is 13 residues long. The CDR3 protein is CASSYGVNNEQFF. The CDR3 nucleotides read TGTGCCAGCAGTTACGGCGTTAACAATGAGCAGTTCTTC.

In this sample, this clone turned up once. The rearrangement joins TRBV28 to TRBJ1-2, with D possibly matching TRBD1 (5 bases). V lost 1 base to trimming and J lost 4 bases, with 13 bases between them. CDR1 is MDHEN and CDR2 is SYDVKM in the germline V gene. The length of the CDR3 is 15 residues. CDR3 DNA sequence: TGTGCCAGCAGTTTATATTCGGGGGTGGGCTATGGCTACACCTTC. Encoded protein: CASSLYSGVGYGYTF.

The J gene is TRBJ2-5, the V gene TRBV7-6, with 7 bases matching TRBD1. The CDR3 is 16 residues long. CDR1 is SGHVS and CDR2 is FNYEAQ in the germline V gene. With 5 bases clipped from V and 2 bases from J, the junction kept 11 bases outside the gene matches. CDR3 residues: CASSPRDREVQETQYF. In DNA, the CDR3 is TGTGCCAGCAGCCCCCGGGACAGAGAGGTTCAAGAGACCCAGTACTTC.

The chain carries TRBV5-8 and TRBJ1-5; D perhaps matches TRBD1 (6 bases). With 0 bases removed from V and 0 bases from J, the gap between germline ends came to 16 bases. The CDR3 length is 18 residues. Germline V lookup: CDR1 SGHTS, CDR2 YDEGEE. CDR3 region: CASSLVLPGAYSNQPQHF. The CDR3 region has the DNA TGTGCCAGCAGCTTGGTATTGCCGGGGGCTTATAGCAATCAGCCCCAGCATTTT.

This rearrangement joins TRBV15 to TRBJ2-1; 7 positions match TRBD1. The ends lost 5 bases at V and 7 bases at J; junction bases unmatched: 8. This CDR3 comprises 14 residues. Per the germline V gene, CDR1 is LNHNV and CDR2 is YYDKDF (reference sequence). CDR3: CATSDYRGWNEQFF. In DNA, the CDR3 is TGTGCCACCAGCGATTACAGGGGTTGGAATGAGCAGTTCTTC.

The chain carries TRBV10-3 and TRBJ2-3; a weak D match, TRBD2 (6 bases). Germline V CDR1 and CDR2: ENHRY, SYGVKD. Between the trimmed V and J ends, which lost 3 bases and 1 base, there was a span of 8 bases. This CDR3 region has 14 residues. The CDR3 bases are TGTGCCATCAGTGAAAAGCGGGGCACAGATACGCAGTATTTT. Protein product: CAISEKRGTDTQYF.

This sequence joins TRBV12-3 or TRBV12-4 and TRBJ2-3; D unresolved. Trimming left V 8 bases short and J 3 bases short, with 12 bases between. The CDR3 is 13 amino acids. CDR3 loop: CASALGSTDTQYF. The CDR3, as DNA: TGTGCCAGCGCGCTGGGGTCGACAGATACGCAGTATTTT.

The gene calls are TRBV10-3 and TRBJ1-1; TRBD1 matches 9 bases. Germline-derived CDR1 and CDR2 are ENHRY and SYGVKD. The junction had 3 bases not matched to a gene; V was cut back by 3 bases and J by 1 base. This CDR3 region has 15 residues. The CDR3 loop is CAISETGGRNTEAFF. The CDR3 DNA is TGTGCCATCAGTGAAACAGGGGGCCGGAACACTGAAGCTTTCTTT.

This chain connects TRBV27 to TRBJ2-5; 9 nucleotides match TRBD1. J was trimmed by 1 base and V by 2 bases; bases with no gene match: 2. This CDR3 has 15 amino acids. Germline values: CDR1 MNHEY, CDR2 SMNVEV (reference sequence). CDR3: CASSLGQGLQETQYF. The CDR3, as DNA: TGTGCCAGCAGTTTAGGACAGGGGCTCCAAGAGACCCAGTACTTC.

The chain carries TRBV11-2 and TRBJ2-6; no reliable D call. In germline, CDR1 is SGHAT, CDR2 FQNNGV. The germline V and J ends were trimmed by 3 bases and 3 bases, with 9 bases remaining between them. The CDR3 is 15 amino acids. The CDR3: CASSFSFVGANVLTF. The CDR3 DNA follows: TGTGCCAGCAGCTTCTCTTTCGTTGGGGCCAACGTCCTGACTTTC.

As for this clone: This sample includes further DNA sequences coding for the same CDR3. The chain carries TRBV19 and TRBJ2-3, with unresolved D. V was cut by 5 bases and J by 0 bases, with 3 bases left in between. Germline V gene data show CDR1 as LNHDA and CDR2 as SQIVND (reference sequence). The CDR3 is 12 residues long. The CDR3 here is CASSFSTDTQYF. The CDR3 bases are TGTGCCAGTAGTTTCAGCACAGATACGCAGTATTTT.

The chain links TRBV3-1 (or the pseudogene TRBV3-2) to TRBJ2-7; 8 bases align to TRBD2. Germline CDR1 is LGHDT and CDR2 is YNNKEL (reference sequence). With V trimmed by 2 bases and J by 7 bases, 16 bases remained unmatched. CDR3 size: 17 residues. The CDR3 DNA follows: TGTGCCAGCAGCCAAATCCCCTTCTCCGCGGGAGGAGGTGAGCAGTACTTC. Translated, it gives CASSQIPFSAGGGEQYF.

CDR3 DNA sequence: TGTGCCAGCAGCTCCGGACAGCCTCAAGAGACCCAGTACTTC. Its protein product is CASSSGQPQETQYF. The V call is TRBV7-9, the J call TRBJ2-5; tentatively, D is TRBD1 (6 bases). From germline, CDR1 is SEHNR and CDR2 FQNEAQ (reference sequence). CDR3 size: 14 residues. Trimming took off 4 bases at V and 2 bases at J, with 11 bases between the two ends.

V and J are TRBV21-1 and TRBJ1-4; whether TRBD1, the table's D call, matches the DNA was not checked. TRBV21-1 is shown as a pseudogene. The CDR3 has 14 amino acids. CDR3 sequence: CASPTAQCNEKLFF. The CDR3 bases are TGTGCCAGCCCTACCGCACAGTGTAATGAAAAACTGTTTTTT.

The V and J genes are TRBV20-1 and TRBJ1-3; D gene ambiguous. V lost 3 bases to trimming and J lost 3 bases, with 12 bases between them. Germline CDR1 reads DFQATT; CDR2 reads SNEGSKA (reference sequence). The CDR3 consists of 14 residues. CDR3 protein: CSASRGRSGNTIYF. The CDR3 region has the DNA TGCAGTGCTAGTCGAGGCAGAAGTGGAAACACCATATATTTT.

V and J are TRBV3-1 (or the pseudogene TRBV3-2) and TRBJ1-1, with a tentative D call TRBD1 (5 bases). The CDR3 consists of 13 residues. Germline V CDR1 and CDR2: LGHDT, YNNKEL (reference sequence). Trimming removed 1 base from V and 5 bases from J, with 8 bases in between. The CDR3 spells CASSQVEGTEAFF. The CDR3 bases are TGTGCCAGCAGCCAAGTCGAGGGGACTGAAGCTTTCTTT.

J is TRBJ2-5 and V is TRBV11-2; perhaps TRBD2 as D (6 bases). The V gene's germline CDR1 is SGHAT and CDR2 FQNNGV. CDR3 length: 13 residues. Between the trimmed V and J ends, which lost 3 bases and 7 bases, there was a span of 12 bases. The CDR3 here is CASSFGGSGTQYF. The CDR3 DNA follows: TGTGCCAGCAGCTTTGGAGGGTCGGGGACCCAGTACTTC.

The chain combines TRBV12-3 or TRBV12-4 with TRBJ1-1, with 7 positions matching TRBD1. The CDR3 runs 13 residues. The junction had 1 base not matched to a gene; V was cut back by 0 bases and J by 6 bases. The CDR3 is CASSLAGGSEAFF. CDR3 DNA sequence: TGTGCCAGCAGTTTAGCAGGGGGCTCTGAAGCTTTCTTT.

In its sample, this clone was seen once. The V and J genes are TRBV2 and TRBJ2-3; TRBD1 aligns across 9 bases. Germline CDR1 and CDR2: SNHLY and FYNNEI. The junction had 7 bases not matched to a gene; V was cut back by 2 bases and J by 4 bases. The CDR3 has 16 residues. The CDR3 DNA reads TGTGCCAGCAGTGAAAAGGGACAGGGTGTCGCAGATACGCAGTATTTT. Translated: CASSEKGQGVADTQYF.

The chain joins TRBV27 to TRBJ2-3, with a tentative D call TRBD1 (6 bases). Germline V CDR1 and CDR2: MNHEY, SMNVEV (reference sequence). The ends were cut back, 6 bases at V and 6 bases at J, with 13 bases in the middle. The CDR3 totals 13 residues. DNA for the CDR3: TGTGCCAGCAGCCTTGACAGGTTGGATACGCAGTATTTT. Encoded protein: CASSLDRLDTQYF.

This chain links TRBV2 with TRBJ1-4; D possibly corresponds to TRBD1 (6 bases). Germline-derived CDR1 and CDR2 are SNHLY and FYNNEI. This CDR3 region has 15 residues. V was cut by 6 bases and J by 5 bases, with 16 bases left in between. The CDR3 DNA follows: TGTGCCAGCAGCAGGCAGGGGCCGGGAAATGAAAAACTGTTTTTT. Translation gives CASSRQGPGNEKLFF.

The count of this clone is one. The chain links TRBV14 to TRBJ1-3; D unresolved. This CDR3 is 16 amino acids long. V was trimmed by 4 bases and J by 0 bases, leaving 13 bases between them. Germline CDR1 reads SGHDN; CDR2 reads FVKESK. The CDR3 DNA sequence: TGTGCCAGCAGCCCCCCCGGGAGCTTCTCTGGAAACACCATATATTTT. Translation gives CASSPPGSFSGNTIYF.

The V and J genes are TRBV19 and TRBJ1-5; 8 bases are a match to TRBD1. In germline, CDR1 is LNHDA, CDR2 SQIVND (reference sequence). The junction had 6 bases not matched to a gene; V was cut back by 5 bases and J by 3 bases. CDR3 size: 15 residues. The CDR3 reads CASSAGQAYNQPQHF. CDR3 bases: TGTGCCAGTAGTGCGGGACAGGCTTACAATCAGCCCCAGCATTTT.